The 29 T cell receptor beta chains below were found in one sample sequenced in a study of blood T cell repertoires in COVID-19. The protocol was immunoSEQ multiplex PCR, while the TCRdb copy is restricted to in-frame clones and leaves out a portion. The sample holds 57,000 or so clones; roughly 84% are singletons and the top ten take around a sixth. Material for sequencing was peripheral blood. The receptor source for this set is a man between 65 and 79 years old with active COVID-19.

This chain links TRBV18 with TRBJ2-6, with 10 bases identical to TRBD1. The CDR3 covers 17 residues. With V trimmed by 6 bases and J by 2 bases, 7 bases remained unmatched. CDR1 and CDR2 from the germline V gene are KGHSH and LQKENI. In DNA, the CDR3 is TGTGCCAGCTCGGTGGGACAGGGGTTAACTGGGGCCAACGTCCTGACTTTC. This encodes CASSVGQGLTGANVLTF.

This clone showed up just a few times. Here the CDR3 reads CSVEDGGRHSYEQYF. The CDR3, as DNA: TGCAGCGTTGAAGATGGGGGGAGGCATTCCTACGAGCAGTACTTC. The gene calls are TRBV29-1 and TRBJ2-7; the D gene is possibly TRBD2 (6 bases). Trimming left V 0 bases short and J 1 base short, with 13 bases between. The germline CDR1 and CDR2 sequences are SQVTM and ANQGSEA. The CDR3 runs 15 residues.

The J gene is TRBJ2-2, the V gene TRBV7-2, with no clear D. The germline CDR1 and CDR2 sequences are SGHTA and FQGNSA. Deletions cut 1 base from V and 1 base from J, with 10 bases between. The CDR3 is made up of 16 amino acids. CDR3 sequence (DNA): TGTGCCAGCAGCTTAGGGGCGACGAAGAACACCGGGGAGCTGTTTTTT. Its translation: CASSLGATKNTGELFF.

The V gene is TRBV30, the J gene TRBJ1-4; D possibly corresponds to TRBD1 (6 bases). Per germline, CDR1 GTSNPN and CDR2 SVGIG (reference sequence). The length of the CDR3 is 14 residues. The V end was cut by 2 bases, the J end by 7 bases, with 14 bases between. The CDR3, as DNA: TGTGCCTGGAGTAGTACAGGGAGGGGTGAAAAACTGTTTTTT. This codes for CAWSSTGRGEKLFF.

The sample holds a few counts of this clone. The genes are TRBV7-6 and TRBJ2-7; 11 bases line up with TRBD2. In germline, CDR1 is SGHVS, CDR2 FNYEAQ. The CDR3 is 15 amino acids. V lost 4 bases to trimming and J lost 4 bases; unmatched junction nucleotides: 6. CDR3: CASSSLAGVRYEQYF. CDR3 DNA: TGTGCCAGCAGCTCACTAGCGGGAGTTAGGTACGAGCAGTACTTC.

The chain's CDR3 is CASTDRVSEQYF. The CDR3 nucleotides read TGTGCCAGCACGGACAGGGTAAGCGAGCAGTACTTC. This chain links TRBV28 with TRBJ2-7, with 8 positions matching TRBD1. V dropped 7 bases and J dropped 6; count of bases not matched to a gene: 5. Germline CDR1 MDHEN, CDR2 SYDVKM. The CDR3 runs 12 residues.

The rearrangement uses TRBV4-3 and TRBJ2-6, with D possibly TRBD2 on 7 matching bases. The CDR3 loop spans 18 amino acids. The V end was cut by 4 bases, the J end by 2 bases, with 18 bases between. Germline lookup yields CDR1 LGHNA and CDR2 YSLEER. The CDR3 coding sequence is TGCGCCAGCAGCCTAGAAAGGGGGGGGCTTACTGGGGCCAACGTCCTGACTTTC. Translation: CASSLERGGLTGANVLTF.

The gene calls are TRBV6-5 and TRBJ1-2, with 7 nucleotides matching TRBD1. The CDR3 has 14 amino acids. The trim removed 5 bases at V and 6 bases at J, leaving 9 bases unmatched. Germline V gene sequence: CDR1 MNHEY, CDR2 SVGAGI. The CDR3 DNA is TGTGCCAGCAGTCCACCGACAGGGATTAATGGCTACACCTTC. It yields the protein CASSPPTGINGYTF.

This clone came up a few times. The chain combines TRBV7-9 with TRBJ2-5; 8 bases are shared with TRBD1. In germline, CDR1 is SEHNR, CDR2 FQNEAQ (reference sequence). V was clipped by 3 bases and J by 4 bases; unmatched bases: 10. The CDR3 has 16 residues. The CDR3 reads CASSFPRGRSGETQYF. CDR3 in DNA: TGTGCCAGCAGCTTCCCCAGGGGGCGTTCAGGAGAGACCCAGTACTTC.

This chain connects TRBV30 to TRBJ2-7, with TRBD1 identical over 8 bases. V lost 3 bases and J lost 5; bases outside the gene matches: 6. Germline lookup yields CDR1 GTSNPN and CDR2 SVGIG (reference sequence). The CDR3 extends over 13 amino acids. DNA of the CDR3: TGTGCCTGGAGGTGGGTGACAGGGGACGAGCAGTACTTC. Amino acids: CAWRWVTGDEQYF.

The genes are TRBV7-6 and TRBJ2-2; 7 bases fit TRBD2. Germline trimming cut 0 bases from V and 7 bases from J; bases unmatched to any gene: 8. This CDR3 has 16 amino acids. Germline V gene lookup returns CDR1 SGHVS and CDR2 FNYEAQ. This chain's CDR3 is CASSLAAGVEVGELFF. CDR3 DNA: TGTGCCAGCAGCTTAGCGGCGGGAGTAGAGGTCGGGGAGCTGTTTTTT.

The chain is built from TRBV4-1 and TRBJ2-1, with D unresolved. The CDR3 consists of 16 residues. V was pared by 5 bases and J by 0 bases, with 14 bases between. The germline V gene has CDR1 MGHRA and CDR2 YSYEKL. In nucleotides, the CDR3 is TGCGCCAGCAGCTTCCACATGGCAAGCTCCTACAATGAGCAGTTCTTC. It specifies CASSFHMASSYNEQFF.

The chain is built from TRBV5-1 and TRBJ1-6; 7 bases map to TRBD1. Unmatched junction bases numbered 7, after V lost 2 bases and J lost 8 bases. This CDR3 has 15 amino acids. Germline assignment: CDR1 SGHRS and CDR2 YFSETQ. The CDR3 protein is CASSFSTGQDSPLHF. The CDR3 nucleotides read TGCGCCAGCAGCTTCTCGACAGGGCAAGATTCACCCCTCCACTTT.

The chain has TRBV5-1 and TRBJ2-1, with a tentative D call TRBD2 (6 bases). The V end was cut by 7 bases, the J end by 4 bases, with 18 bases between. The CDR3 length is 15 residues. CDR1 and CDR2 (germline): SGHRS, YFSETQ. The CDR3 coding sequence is TGCGCCAGCCGCCGGACGTTGGGGGGATACAATGAGCAGTTCTTC. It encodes CASRRTLGGYNEQFF.

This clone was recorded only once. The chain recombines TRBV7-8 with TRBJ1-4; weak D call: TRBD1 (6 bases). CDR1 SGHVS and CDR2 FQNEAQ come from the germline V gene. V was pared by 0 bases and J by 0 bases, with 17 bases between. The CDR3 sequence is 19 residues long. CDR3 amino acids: CASSLAGPGRGTTNEKLFF. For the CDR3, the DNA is TGTGCCAGCAGCTTAGCGGGCCCAGGGAGGGGGACAACTAATGAAAAACTGTTTTTT.

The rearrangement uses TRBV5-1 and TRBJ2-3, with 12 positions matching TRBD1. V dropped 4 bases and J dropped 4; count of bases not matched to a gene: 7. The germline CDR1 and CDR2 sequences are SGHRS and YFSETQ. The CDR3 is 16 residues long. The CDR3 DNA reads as TGCGCCAGCAGCCCGAGTGGGACAGGGGGCGCAGATACGCAGTATTTT. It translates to CASSPSGTGGADTQYF.

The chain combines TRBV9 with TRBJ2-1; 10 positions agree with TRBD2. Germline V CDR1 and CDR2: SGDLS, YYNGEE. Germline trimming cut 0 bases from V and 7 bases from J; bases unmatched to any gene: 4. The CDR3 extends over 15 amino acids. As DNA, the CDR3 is TGTGCCAGCAGCGTAGGAGCTAGCGGGGGTAATGAGCAGTTCTTC. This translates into CASSVGASGGNEQFF. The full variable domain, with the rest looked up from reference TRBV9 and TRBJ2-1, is DSGVTQTPKHLITATGQRVTLRCSPRSGDLSVYWYQQSLDQGLQFLIQYYNGEERAKGNILERFSAQQFPDLHSELNLSSLELGDSALYFCASSVGASGGNEQFFGPGTRLTVL.

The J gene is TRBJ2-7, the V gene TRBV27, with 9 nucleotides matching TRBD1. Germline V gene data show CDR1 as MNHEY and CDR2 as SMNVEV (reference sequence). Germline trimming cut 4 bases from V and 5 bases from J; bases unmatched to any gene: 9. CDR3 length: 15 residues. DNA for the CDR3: TGTGCCAGCAGTTCCGGACAGGGGTGGTCCCACGAGCAGTACTTC. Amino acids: CASSSGQGWSHEQYF.

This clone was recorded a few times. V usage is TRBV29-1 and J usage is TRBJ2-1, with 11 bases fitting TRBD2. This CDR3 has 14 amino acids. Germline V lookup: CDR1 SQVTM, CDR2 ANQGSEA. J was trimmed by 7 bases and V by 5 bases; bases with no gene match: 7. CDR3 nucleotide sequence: TGCAGCGTTAATAGCGGGAGGGTAGGGAATGAGCAGTTCTTC. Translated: CSVNSGRVGNEQFF.

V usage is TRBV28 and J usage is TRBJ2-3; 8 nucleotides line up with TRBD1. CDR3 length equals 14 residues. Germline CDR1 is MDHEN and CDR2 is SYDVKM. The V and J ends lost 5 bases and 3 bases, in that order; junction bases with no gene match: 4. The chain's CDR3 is CASSPGQVTDTQYF. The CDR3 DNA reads TGTGCCAGCAGTCCGGGACAGGTGACAGATACGCAGTATTTT. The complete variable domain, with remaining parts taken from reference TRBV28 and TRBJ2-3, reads DVKVTQSSRYLVKRTGEKVFLECVQDMDHENMFWYRQDPGLGLRLIYFSYDVKMKEKGDIPEGYSVSREKKERFSLILESASTNQTSMYLCASSPGQVTDTQYFGPGTRLTVL.

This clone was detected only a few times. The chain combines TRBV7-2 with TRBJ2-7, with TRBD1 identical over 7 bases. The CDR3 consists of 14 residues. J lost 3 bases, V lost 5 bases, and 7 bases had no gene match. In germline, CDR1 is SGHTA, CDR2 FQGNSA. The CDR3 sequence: CASSPFDRVYEQYF. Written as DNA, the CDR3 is TGTGCCAGCAGCCCTTTCGACAGGGTCTACGAGCAGTACTTC.

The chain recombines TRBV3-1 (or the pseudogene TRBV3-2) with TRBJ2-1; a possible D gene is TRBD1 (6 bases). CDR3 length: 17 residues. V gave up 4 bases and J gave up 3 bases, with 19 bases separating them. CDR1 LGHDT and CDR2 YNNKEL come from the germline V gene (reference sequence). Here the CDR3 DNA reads TGTGCCAGCAGCCGTAGGGGGTCGAGGGCCAGCTACAATGAGCAGTTCTTC. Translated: CASSRRGSRASYNEQFF.

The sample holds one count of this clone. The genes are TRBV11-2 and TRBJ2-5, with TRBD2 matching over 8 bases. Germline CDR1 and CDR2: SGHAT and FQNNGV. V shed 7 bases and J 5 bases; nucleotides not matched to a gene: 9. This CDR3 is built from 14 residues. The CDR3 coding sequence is TGTGCCAGCACGCCTTTGGGACTAGAGGAGACCCAGTACTTC. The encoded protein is CASTPLGLEETQYF.

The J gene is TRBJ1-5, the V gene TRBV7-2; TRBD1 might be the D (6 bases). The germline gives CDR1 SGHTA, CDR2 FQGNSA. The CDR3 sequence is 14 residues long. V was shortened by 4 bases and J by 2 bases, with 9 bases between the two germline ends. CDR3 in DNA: TGTGCCAGCAGCTCAAACAGGGGCAATCAGCCCCAGCATTTT. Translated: CASSSNRGNQPQHF. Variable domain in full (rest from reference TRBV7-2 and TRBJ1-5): GAGVSQSPSNKVTEKGKDVELRCDPISGHTALYWYRQSLGQGLEFLIYFQGNSAPDKSGLPSDRFSAERTGGSVSTLTIQRTQQEDSAVYLCASSSNRGNQPQHFGDGTRLSIL.

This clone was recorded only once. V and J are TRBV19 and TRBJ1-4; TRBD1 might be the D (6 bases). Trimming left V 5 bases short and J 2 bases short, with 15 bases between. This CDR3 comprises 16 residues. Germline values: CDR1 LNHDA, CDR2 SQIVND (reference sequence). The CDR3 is CASSETGRWTNEKLFF. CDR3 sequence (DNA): TGTGCCAGTAGTGAAACAGGGCGGTGGACTAATGAAAAACTGTTTTTT.

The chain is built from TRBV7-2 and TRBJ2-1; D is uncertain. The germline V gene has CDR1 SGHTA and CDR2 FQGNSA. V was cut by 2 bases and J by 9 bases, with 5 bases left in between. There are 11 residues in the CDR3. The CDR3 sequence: CASSLYVEQFF. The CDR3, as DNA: TGTGCCAGCAGCTTATATGTTGAGCAGTTCTTC.

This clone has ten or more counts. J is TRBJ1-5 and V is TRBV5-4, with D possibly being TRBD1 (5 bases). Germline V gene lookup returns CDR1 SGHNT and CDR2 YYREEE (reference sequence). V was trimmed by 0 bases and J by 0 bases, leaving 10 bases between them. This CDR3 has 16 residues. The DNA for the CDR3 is TGTGCCAGCAGCTTGGGGGGCCCGGATAGCAATCAGCCCCAGCATTTT. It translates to CASSLGGPDSNQPQHF. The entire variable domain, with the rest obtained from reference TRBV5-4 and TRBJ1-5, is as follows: ETGVTQSPTHLIKTRGQQVTLRCSSQSGHNTVSWYQQALGQGPQFIFQYYREEENGRGNFPPRFSGLQFPNYSSELNVNALELDDSALYLCASSLGGPDSNQPQHFGDGTRLSIL.

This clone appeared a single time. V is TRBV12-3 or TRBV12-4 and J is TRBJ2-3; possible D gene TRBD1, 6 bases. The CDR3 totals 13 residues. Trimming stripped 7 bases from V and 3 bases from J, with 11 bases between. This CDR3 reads CASTRTETDTQYF. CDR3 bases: TGTGCCAGCACTCGGACAGAGACAGATACGCAGTATTTT.

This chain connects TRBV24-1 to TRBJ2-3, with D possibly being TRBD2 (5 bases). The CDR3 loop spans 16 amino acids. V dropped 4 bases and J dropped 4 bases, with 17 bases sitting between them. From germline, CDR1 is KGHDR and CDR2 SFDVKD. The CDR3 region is CATSDPDRGGPDTQYF. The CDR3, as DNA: TGTGCCACCAGTGACCCGGACCGGGGTGGGCCAGATACGCAGTATTTT.